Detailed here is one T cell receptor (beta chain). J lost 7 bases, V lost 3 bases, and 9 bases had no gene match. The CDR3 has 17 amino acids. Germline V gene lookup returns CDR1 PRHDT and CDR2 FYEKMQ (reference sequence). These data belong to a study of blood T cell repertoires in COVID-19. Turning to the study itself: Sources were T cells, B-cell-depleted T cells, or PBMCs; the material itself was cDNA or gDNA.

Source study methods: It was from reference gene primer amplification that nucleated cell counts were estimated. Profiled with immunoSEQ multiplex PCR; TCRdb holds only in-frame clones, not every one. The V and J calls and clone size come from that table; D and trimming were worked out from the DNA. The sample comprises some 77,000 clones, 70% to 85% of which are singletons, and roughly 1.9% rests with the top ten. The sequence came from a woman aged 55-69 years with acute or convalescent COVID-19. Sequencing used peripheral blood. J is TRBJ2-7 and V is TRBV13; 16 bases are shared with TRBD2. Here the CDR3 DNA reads TGTGCCAGCAGCTTCGGGACTAGCGGGAGGGCGACGGGAGAGCAGTACTTC. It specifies CASSFGTSGRATGEQYF.